The present TCR beta chain was sequenced within a study of T cell responses to AZD1222 COVID-19 vaccine (dated by TCRdb to the early 2020s). With respect to the entire study: A total of 230 to 250 trial participants underwent TCR sequencing, of whom roughly 210 had received two doses of AZD1222 and around 26 had received two doses of the MenACWY control vaccine. Trial participants were enrolled by age into 18-55, 56-69 and 70-plus year subgroups, with around 140, 26 and 57 TCR-sequenced participants respectively.

The time point label on this specimen signifies: baseline before first vaccination. Reading the label with the study, this specimen's treatment or condition is: meningococcal conjugate vaccine given as trial control. Samples from vaccinated people were obtained from the UK trials COV001 and COV002, which included a single-blind randomized controlled phase 2/3 trial of AZD1222 (ChAdOx1 nCoV-19) in healthy adults. For TCRbeta chain sequencing, PBMC samples from trial participants were taken at day 0 and at day 28 after the second dose. On the study overall, not on this receptor specifically: In the small 56-69-year group, the increase in depth fell short of significance, most likely because of low power. Because no day 14 peak-response samples were available, repertoires were characterized only after the peak T cell response. CD4 TCRs associated with the vaccine covered the entire spike protein, and the dominant responses were in regions 160-218 and 743-854. Most participants were white British and females outnumbered males, and the authors suggested that clonal diversity may have been underestimated. After two AZD1222 doses, both the breadth and the depth of spike-specific TCRs were significantly higher than at day 0 and than in MenACWY recipients. Only six AZD1222 recipients were SARS-CoV-2 seropositive at baseline, limiting conclusions about previously exposed vaccinees. Reportedly, almost half of the unique spike-specific TCRs recognized epitopes lying outside the regions that are mutated in the B.1.351 and B.1.1.7 variants.

With regard to this clone: Its antigen is still unknown. Base qualities are not at hand, and no much larger clone is one base apart.

Reading the germline V gene gives CDR1 LGHNA and CDR2 YNFKEQ. Measured from the cysteine to the phenylalanine, the CDR3 is 15 residues long. The sequence is cut down to CDR3 DNA, 45 bases in frame from base 1. Relative to germline, V is 4 bases shorter and J is 4 bases shorter, with 14 bases between their ends. The CDR3 regions of human TCRbeta chains were analyzed by immunosequencing. As for the authors' bioinformatics: Repertoire TCRs were checked for matches against a reference library of SARS-CoV-2-specific TCRs that had been generated using the MIRA antigen-specificity platform. Breadth was defined as the fraction of unique TCRs that were SARS-CoV-2-associated, and depth was defined as the fraction of total T cells that were SARS-CoV-2-associated. Using the MIRA data, each spike-specific TCR was mapped to the spike region that the TCR reacts to and placed in a CD4 or CD8 class. Log10-transformed breadth and depth values were compared by one-way ANOVA with Sidak's multiple comparisons tests. Entries here come from immuneACCESS through TCRdb and include only in-frame sequences with V and J called. Some clones fail to appear in such tables; in the studies checked, an unresolved V gene covers under half of the shortfall, and the cause of the remainder is unknown. That table supplies the V and J calls and clone size; D and trimming were determined from the DNA. Counted in this sample were about 130,000 clones; about 88% of them appeared once. Around 19% of the sample rests with the top ten.

Recombination connected TRBV4-2 to TRBJ2-1; TRBD1 might be the D gene, on 6 matching bases. The specimen was peripheral blood, collected on day 0 of MenACWY control vaccination. This receptor was identified in an adult in good health. The nucleotides read TGTGCCAGCAGCCGGGGGCAGGGGTGGTACAATGAGCAGTTCTTC. Protein translation: CASSRGQGWYNEQFF.